This TCR beta chain was sequenced in a study of cytomegalovirus exposure and HLA in healthy donors. PCR involved 60 Vbeta and 13 Jbeta primers. Repertoires were generated with immunoSEQ multiplex PCR, while TCRdb's copy carries only in-frame clones and drops some. There are 170,000 or so clones in the sample; 70% to 80% occur only once, and approximately 1.5% lies in the top ten. CDR1 and CDR2 (germline): MNHNS, SASEGT. The CDR3 loop spans 16 amino acids. The V segment lost 2 bases and the J segment 7 bases; nucleotides outside the gene matches: 9. The TCR originated in a woman aged 25-40 years in good health and CMV-seropositive. Specimen: PBMCs. The rearrangement uses TRBV6-1 and TRBJ2-1, with 9 bases identical to TRBD1. CDR3 region: CASSELPGQGSNEQFF. The DNA of the CDR3 is TGTGCCAGCAGTGAACTCCCGGGACAGGGCTCGAATGAGCAGTTCTTC.